This record covers a single TCR beta chain. CDR3 length: 13 residues. V was cut by 8 bases and J by 8 bases, with 18 bases left in between. Sequenced by immunoSEQ multiplex PCR; TCRdb stores in-frame clones only, minus some. The repertoire holds approximately 200,000 clones, with more than 70% as singletons. These data belong to a study of blood T cell repertoires in COVID-19. This sequence originates from a woman younger than 45 with acute or convalescent COVID-19. This chain connects TRBV12-3 or TRBV12-4 to TRBJ1-2; no clear D. Material for sequencing was peripheral blood. The chain's CDR3 is CASLYILGGGYTF. Written as DNA, the CDR3 is TGTGCCAGCCTATATATCCTTGGCGGGGGCTACACCTTC.